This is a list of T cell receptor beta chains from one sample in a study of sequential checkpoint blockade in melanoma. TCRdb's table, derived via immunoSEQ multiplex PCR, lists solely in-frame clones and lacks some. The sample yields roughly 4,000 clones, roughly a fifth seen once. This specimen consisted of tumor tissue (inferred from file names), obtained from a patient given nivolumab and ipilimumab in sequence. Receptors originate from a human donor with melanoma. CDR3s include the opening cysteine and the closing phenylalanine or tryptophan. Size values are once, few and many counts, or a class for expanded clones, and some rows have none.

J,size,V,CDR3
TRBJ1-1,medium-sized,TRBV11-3,CASSQRATGLNTEAFF
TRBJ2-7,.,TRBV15,CATSRPGQGAREQYF
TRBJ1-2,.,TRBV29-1,CSVPIAANYGYTF
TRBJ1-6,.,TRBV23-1,CASSLNTGTGGGSPLHF
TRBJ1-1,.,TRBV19,CASSYRQGNMNTEAFF
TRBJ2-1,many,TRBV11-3,CASSLEVGGGNNEQFF
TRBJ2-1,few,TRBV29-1,CSPRAIDNEQFF
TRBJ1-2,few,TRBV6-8,CASSVGGDQGYTF
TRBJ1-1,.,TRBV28,CASSFHPKGSTEAFF
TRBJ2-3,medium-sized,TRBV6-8,CASSDRDTADTQYF
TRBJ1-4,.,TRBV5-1,CASSLAGGGNEKLFF
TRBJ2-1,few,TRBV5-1,CASSLEAGSYNEQFF